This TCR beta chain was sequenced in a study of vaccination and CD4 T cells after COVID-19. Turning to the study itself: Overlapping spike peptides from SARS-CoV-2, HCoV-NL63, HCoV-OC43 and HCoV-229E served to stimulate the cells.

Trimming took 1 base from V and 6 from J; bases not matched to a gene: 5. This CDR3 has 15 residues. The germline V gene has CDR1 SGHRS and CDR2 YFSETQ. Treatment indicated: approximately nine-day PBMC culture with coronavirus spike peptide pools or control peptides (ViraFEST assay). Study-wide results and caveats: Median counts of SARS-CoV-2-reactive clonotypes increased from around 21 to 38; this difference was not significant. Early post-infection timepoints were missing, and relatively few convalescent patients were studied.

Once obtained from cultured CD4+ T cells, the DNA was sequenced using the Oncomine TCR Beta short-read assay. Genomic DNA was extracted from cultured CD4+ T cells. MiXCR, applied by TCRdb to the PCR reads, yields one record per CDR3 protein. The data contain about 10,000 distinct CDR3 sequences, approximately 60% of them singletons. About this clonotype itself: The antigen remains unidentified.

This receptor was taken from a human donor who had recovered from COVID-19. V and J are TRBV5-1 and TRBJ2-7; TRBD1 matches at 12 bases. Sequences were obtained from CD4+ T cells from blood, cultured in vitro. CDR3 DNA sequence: TGCGCCAGCAGCTTGAAGGGGACAGGGGGCGGCGAGCAGTACTTC. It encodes CASSLKGTGGGEQYF.